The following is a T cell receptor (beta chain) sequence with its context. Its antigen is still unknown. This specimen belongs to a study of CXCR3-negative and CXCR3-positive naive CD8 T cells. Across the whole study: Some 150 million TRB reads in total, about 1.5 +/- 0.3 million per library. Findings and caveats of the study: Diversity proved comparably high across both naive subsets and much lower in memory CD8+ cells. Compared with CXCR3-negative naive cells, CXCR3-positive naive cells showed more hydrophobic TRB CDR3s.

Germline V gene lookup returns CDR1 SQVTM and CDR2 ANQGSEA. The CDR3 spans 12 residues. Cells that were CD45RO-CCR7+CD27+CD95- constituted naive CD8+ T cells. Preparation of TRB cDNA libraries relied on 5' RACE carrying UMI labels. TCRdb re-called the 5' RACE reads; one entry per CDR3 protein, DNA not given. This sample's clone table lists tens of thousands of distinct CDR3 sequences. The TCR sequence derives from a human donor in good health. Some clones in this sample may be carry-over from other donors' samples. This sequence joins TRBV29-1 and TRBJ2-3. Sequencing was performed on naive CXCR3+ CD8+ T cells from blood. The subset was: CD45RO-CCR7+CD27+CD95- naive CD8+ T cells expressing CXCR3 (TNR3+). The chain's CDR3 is CSVDNTPNTQYF.